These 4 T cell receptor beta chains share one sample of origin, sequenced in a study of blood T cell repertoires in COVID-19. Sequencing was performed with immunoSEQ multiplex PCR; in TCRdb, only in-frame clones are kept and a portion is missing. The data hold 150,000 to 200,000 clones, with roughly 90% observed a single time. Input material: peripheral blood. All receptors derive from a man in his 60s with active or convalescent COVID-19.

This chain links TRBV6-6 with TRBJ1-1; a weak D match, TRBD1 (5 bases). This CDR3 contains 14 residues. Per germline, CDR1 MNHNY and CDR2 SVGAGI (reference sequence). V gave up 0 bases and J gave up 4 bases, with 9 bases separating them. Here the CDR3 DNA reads TGTGCCAGCAGTTACTCGCAGGGTTCCACTGAAGCTTTCTTT. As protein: CASSYSQGSTEAFF.

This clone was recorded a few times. The CDR3 nucleotides are TGTGCCAGCAGTGAAAACTGGGGCCGGAATCAGCCCCAGCATTTT. It specifies CASSENWGRNQPQHF. V and J are TRBV6-1 and TRBJ1-5, with D perhaps matching TRBD1 (5 bases). The germline gives CDR1 MNHNS, CDR2 SASEGT. This CDR3 has 15 amino acids. The ends were cut back, 2 bases at V and 4 bases at J, with 12 bases in the middle.

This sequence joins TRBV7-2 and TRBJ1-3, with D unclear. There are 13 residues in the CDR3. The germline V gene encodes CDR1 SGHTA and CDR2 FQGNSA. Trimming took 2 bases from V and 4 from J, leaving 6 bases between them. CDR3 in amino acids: CASSLQAGNTIYF. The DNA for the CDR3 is TGTGCCAGCAGCTTACAAGCGGGAAACACCATATATTTT.

CDR3 sequence: CASSGQGAITEAFF. CDR3 bases: TGCGCCAGCAGCGGACAGGGGGCCATCACTGAAGCTTTCTTT. This sequence joins TRBV5-1 and TRBJ1-1, with 11 bases matching TRBD1. The CDR3 extends over 14 amino acids. Germline values: CDR1 SGHRS, CDR2 YFSETQ. The junction had 3 bases not matched to a gene; V was cut back by 4 bases and J by 4 bases.